The clone carrying this T cell receptor beta chain was recorded only once. The antigen is not known. The sample is drawn from a study of shared clonotypes between healthy human individuals. Genomic DNA per cell subset filled all wells of several immunoSEQ plates. In the authors' workflow: Filtering was not the same, since immunoSEQ gave junction-only sequences without quality scores. This table comes from immunoSEQ multiplex PCR, and its TCRdb copy is limited to in-frame clones, with some not included. The DNA gave D and trimming, while V, J and clone size come from that table. The table records a few million clones, approximately 95% of them present only once. The length of the CDR3 is 13 residues. Trimming took off 7 bases at V and 2 bases at J, with 11 bases between the two ends. CDR1 and CDR2 (germline): LNHDA, SQIVND (reference sequence). The investigators split CD4+ cells into a CD45RA+ naive subset and a CD45RA-negative memory subset.

Notes on the study in general: The low donor count limited represented genetic and exposure-history diversity.

The receptor comes from a man aged 18 to 29 in good health. Some clones in this sample may be carry-over from other donors' samples. V gene TRBV19 combines with J gene TRBJ1-2, with a tentative D call TRBD1 (5 bases). Sequences were obtained from naive CD4+ T cells from PBMCs. Regarding subset: CD45RA+ positively selected. CDR3 coding DNA: TGTGCCAGTAACCAGGACACGAACTATGGCTACACCTTC. Residues: CASNQDTNYGYTF.